The 31 T cell receptor beta chains listed next were all sequenced from one sample in a study of post-analysis software for immune sequencing data. These receptors have no identified antigens. Study-level results: TRBV5-6, TRBV5-1 and TRBV20-1 were among 4 or 5 TRBV segments more frequent in patients than controls.

cDNA libraries of TCR beta carried unique molecular identifiers. TCRdb ran MiXCR on the PCR reads and lists one entry per CDR3 protein. The sample yields about 770,000 distinct CDR3 sequences, around 46% seen once. The sequenced sample was blood. Source of these receptors: a girl between 10 and 17 years old with multiple sclerosis.

The chain combines TRBV9 with TRBJ2-5; TRBD1 agrees at 7 bases. The J call may be mistaken, given a closer DNA end match to TRBJ2-7. This CDR3 comprises 13 residues. Germline CDR1 reads SGDLS; CDR2 reads YYNGEE. CDR3: CASSGATGTEQYF. The CDR3 DNA follows: TGTGCCAGCAGCGGGGCGACAGGGACCGAGCAGTACTTC.

This clonotype came up a few times. The chain carries TRBV29-1 and TRBJ2-7; 7 bases line up with TRBD1. The CDR3 extends over 13 amino acids. The germline gives CDR1 SQVTM, CDR2 ANQGSEA. V lost 5 bases to trimming and J lost 0 bases; unmatched junction nucleotides: 4. The CDR3, as DNA: TGCAGCGTTCAGACAGGGCTCTCCTACGAGCAGTACTTC. It translates to CSVQTGLSYEQYF.

This rearrangement joins TRBV5-1 to TRBJ2-7, with D possibly TRBD1 on 6 matching bases. Trimming stripped 4 bases from V and 2 bases from J, with 10 bases between. This CDR3 is built from 13 residues. The V gene's germline CDR1 is SGHRS and CDR2 YFSETQ. The DNA for the CDR3 is TGCGCCAGCAGCCGGGACACAGCCTACGAGCAGTACTTC. The encoded protein is CASSRDTAYEQYF.

This chain uses TRBV6-4 with TRBJ2-1, with 9 bases identical to TRBD1. Germline V gene sequence: CDR1 MRHNA, CDR2 SNTAGT. V shed 0 bases, J shed 3 bases, and the junction held 0 bases outside the gene matches. The CDR3 length is 15 residues. The CDR3 DNA sequence: TGTGCCAGCAGTGACTCGACAGGGGGCTACAATGAGCAGTTCTTC. This sequence encodes CASSDSTGGYNEQFF.

The sample holds a few counts of this clonotype. This chain links TRBV29-1 with TRBJ2-3; possibly TRBD2 for D (6 bases). Germline V gene data show CDR1 as SQVTM and CDR2 as ANQGSEA. Between the trimmed V and J ends, which lost 7 bases and 2 bases, there was a span of 10 bases. This CDR3 contains 12 residues. CDR3 in amino acids: CSASGLTDTQYF. CDR3 coding DNA: TGCAGCGCCTCGGGACTCACAGATACGCAGTATTTT.

This clonotype was seen a single time. A much larger clone lies a single base off, so this may be a read error. The rearrangement joins TRBV20-1 to TRBJ2-3; D gene ambiguous. V gave up 3 bases and J gave up 0 bases, with 10 bases separating them. The CDR3 covers 14 residues. The germline CDR1 and CDR2 sequences are DFQATT and SNEGSKA (reference sequence). The CDR3 sequence: CSASGATSTDTQYF. For the CDR3, the DNA is TGCAGTGCTAGTGGTGCGACTAGCACAGATACGCAGTATTTT.

This chain uses TRBV29-1 with TRBJ1-1; D ambiguous. The CDR3 extends over 11 amino acids. Trimming took off 7 bases at V and 5 bases at J, with 11 bases between the two ends. Germline V gene lookup returns CDR1 SQVTM and CDR2 ANQGSEA. The CDR3: CSALFATEAFF. Written as DNA, the CDR3 is TGCAGCGCTCTGTTTGCAACTGAAGCTTTCTTT.

This chain joins TRBV5-5 and TRBJ2-7; TRBD2 matches at 13 bases. Trimming at V came to 5 bases and at J to 7 bases, leaving 12 bases not matched to a gene. CDR3 length: 16 residues. Germline CDR1 reads SGHKS; CDR2 reads YYEKEE (reference sequence). As DNA, the CDR3 is TGTGCCAGCAGAGAATCCGGGACTAGCGGGACGGGTGAGCAGTACTTC. The encoded protein is CASRESGTSGTGEQYF.

The chain couples TRBV12-3 or TRBV12-4 to TRBJ2-7; TRBD1 matches at 7 bases. With V trimmed by 0 bases and J by 9 bases, 2 bases remained unmatched. This CDR3 is 12 amino acids long. The CDR3 bases are TGTGCCAGCAGTTTAGCCAACAGGGGGCAGTACTTC. Its protein product is CASSLANRGQYF.

There are a few counts of this clonotype. The CDR3 protein is CASSVSQGVTDTQYF. DNA for the CDR3: TGTGCCAGCAGCGTAAGTCAGGGGGTAACAGATACGCAGTATTTT. V usage is TRBV9 and J usage is TRBJ2-3, with TRBD1 matching 7 bases. Per the germline V gene, CDR1 is SGDLS and CDR2 is YYNGEE. CDR3 length: 15 amino acids. Trimming removed 1 base from V and 3 bases from J; junction bases left unmatched: 5.

This chain uses TRBV11-2 with TRBJ2-4; 15 nucleotides agree with TRBD2. J lost 0 bases, V lost 1 base, and 10 bases had no gene match. The V gene's germline CDR1 is SGHAT and CDR2 FQNNGV. This CDR3 region has 21 residues. The CDR3 protein is CASSLGGLAGGRGAAKNIQYF. As DNA, the CDR3 is TGTGCCAGCAGCTTAGGGGGACTAGCGGGAGGTAGGGGGGCAGCCAAAAACATTCAGTACTTC.

This clonotype has more than one count but fewer than ten. At one end, the junction sequence differs from germline, possibly due to a read error. The chain combines TRBV5-1 with TRBJ2-5; TRBD2 matches 13 bases. Germline-derived CDR1 and CDR2 are SGHRS and YFSETQ. CDR3 length equals 15 residues. The chain's CDR3 is CASSLLAGGRETQYF. The CDR3 region has the DNA TGTGCCAGCAGTTTACTAGCGGGAGGGCGAGAGACCCAGTACTTC. The full variable domain, with the rest looked up from reference TRBV5-1 and TRBJ2-5, is KAGVTQTPRYLIKTRGQQVTLSCSPISGHRSVSWYQQTPGQGLQFLFEYFSETQRNKGNFPGRFSGRQFSNSRSEMNVSTLELGDSALYLCASSLLAGGRETQYFGPGTRLLVL.

This clonotype has more than one count but fewer than ten. This chain connects TRBV9 to TRBJ2-1; maybe TRBD1 (5 bases). The CDR3 contains 16 residues. Trimming stripped 0 bases from V and 7 bases from J, with 17 bases between. In germline, CDR1 is SGDLS, CDR2 YYNGEE. The CDR3 region is CASSVEQGWSRNEQFF. The CDR3 nucleotides read TGTGCCAGCAGCGTAGAGCAGGGTTGGTCGAGAAATGAGCAGTTCTTC.

In this sample, this clonotype turned up once. Here the CDR3 DNA reads TGTGCCACCAGTGCAGCAGCGAGGGAGCAGTTCTTC. Protein sequence: CATSAAAREQFF. The chain couples TRBV24-1 to TRBJ2-1; D remains unclear. Trimming cost V 5 bases and J 10 bases, with 11 bases left between them. Germline V gene lookup returns CDR1 KGHDR and CDR2 SFDVKD. The CDR3 length is 12 residues.

The chain employs TRBV6-6 and TRBJ2-5, with TRBD1 identical over 10 bases. J was trimmed by 5 bases and V by 6 bases; bases with no gene match: 6. Germline CDR1 is MNHNY and CDR2 is SVGAGI (reference sequence). This CDR3 has 14 residues. For the CDR3, the DNA is TGTGCCAGCAGCCGGGACAGGGGATCGGAGACCCAGTACTTC. This translates into CASSRDRGSETQYF.

This clonotype was counted between two and nine times. The gene calls are TRBV20-1 and TRBJ2-3; the D is unclear. The germline V gene encodes CDR1 DFQATT and CDR2 SNEGSKA (reference sequence). This CDR3 comprises 14 residues. Trimming cost V 3 bases and J 5 bases, with 15 bases left between them. The CDR3 protein is CSASPATSQDTQYF. The CDR3 nucleotides are TGCAGTGCTAGTCCGGCCACCTCGCAAGATACGCAGTATTTT.

The CDR3 coding sequence is TGTGCCAGCAGCCAAGAGGGGGGGCTGCCCTACAATGAGCAGTACTTC. Translation gives CASSQEGGLPYNEQYF. The genes are TRBV14 and TRBJ2-1; D perhaps matches TRBD2 (7 bases). Near its end, the DNA agrees better with TRBJ2-7, so the J call may be wrong. This CDR3 has 16 residues. Germline CDR1 and CDR2: SGHDN and FVKESK.

The DNA for the CDR3 is TGTGCCAGCAGCTTGACAGGGGCAGCAGATACGCAGTATTTT. This sequence encodes CASSLTGAADTQYF. The genes are TRBV12-3 or TRBV12-4 and TRBJ2-3; 8 nucleotides line up with TRBD1. The ends lost 6 bases at V and 4 bases at J; junction bases unmatched: 6. The CDR3 contains 14 residues.

The V and J genes are TRBV27 and TRBJ2-1; D is tentatively TRBD1 or TRBD2 (5 bases each). The germline CDR1 and CDR2 sequences are MNHEY and SMNVEV (reference sequence). The CDR3 covers 14 residues. V was clipped by 4 bases and J by 7 bases, with 14 bases between them. CDR3 residues: CASSSPGRVNEQFF. The CDR3 region has the DNA TGTGCCAGCAGTTCGCCGGGACGTGTGAATGAGCAGTTCTTC.

This clonotype was counted a few times. V usage is TRBV9 and J usage is TRBJ2-1; D is ambiguous. The CDR3 runs to 13 residues. The germline gives CDR1 SGDLS, CDR2 YYNGEE. V was pared by 4 bases and J by 3 bases, with 8 bases between. Here the CDR3 reads CASSPRVYNEQFF. In DNA, the CDR3 is TGTGCCAGCAGCCCCCGAGTCTACAATGAGCAGTTCTTC.

This rearrangement joins TRBV25-1 to TRBJ2-5; D may be TRBD2 (6 bases). The length of the CDR3 is 13 residues. Trimming shortened V by 0 bases and J by 11 bases, and 13 bases separated the two germline ends. Germline V gene data show CDR1 as MGHDK and CDR2 as SYGVNS. The CDR3 spells CASSEYGGSEQYF. The CDR3 bases are TGTGCCAGCAGTGAATACGGGGGTAGTGAGCAGTACTTC.

This clonotype was detected a few times. The chain recombines TRBV11-2 with TRBJ2-3; D gene uncertain. This CDR3 is built from 15 residues. CDR1 is SGHAT and CDR2 is FQNNGV in the germline V gene. Trimming pared 2 bases from V and 2 bases from J, leaving 11 bases between. The DNA for the CDR3 is TGTGCCAGCAGCTTACAGTCGGGCCTCACAGATACGCAGTATTTT. It specifies CASSLQSGLTDTQYF.

The chain combines TRBV4-2 with TRBJ2-2; D is possibly TRBD1 (6 bases). This CDR3 is 17 amino acids long. The V end was cut by 2 bases, the J end by 5 bases, with 18 bases between. Germline CDR1 and CDR2: LGHNA and YNFKEQ. Here the CDR3 reads CASSQHLRQELTGELFF. The CDR3 DNA follows: TGTGCCAGCAGCCAACACCTGAGACAGGAGTTGACCGGGGAGCTGTTTTTT.

CDR3 protein: CASSLSDRGIPDTQYF. CDR3 in DNA: TGTGCCAGCAGTTTAAGCGACAGGGGAATCCCAGATACGCAGTATTTT. The rearrangement uses TRBV12-3 or TRBV12-4 and TRBJ2-3; TRBD1 aligns across 8 bases. Unmatched junction bases numbered 8, after V lost 2 bases and J lost 4 bases. This CDR3 region has 16 residues.

The rearrangement uses TRBV4-2 and TRBJ1-1; 8 nucleotides match TRBD1. The trim removed 4 bases at V and 4 bases at J, leaving 5 bases unmatched. Germline V gene sequence: CDR1 LGHNA, CDR2 YNFKEQ. CDR3 size: 14 residues. The CDR3 nucleotides read TGTGCCAGCAGCCGGGAGACAGGGGTCACTGAAGCTTTCTTT. This sequence encodes CASSRETGVTEAFF.

CDR3 protein: CAIRPGQGYNEQFF. In DNA form, the CDR3 reads TGTGCCATCAGGCCGGGACAGGGGTATAATGAGCAGTTCTTC. The rearrangement joins TRBV10-3 to TRBJ2-1; 10 positions match TRBD1. The CDR3 consists of 14 residues. CDR1 ENHRY and CDR2 SYGVKD come from the germline V gene. V was clipped by 6 bases and J by 7 bases; unmatched bases: 6.

This clonotype was detected a few times. The chain recombines TRBV6-5 with TRBJ2-3; D is unclear. Germline V lookup: CDR1 MNHEY, CDR2 SVGAGI. The V end lost 5 bases, the J end lost 14 bases, and 20 bases lay between the germline ends. CDR3 size: 13 residues. CDR3 DNA: TGTGCCAGCAGTGCCTACCCAGATACGCAGTGGTATTTT. It encodes CASSAYPDTQWYF.

This clonotype was seen only a few times. The chain uses TRBV20-1 and TRBJ2-7; 10 bases map to TRBD1. V shed 5 bases, J shed 0 bases, and the junction held 13 bases outside the gene matches. Germline V gene sequence: CDR1 DFQATT, CDR2 SNEGSKA (reference sequence). This CDR3 comprises 17 residues. As DNA, the CDR3 is TGCAGTGCTGTCCGGGACAGGGGATTAATTTTCTCCTACGAGCAGTACTTC. The encoded protein is CSAVRDRGLIFSYEQYF.

This sequence joins TRBV7-2 and TRBJ2-5; D may be TRBD2 (5 bases). The CDR3 is 12 amino acids. V was pared by 5 bases and J by 11 bases, with 15 bases between. Per germline, CDR1 SGHTA and CDR2 FQGNSA. The CDR3 nucleotides read TGTGCCAGCAGCCCAGCCCCCTGGGAGCAGTACTTC. It translates to CASSPAPWEQYF.

CDR3 in amino acids: CASSQSGPSYEQYF. CDR3 in DNA: TGCGCCAGCAGCCAGTCCGGGCCTTCCTACGAGCAGTACTTC. The chain couples TRBV4-1 to TRBJ2-7; D ambiguous. V was cut by 3 bases and J by 1 base, with 10 bases left in between. There are 14 residues in the CDR3. Germline V gene data show CDR1 as MGHRA and CDR2 as YSYEKL.

The rearrangement uses TRBV5-1 and TRBJ1-1; 7 bases line up with TRBD1. The CDR3 has 15 amino acids. Losses at the gene ends were 4 bases for V and 1 base for J; bases not matched to a gene: 7. Germline V lookup: CDR1 SGHRS, CDR2 YFSETQ. CDR3 nucleotides: TGCGCCAGCAGCCCTACAGGGGCACCGAACACTGAAGCTTTCTTT. Its translation: CASSPTGAPNTEAFF.